These 9 T cell receptor beta chains were sequenced from one sample in a study of STAT3 mutations in large granular lymphocyte leukemia. Study-wide results and caveats: Every T-LGLL patient had at least one immunodominant TCRbeta clonotype.

The antigens these receptors bind are not known. Assay used: immunoSEQ multiplex PCR; TCRdb lists only in-frame clones, some missing. The sample lists almost 25,000 clones; 94% were seen once. The sequencing input was peripheral blood mononuclear cells. These receptors were collected from a man in his forties with T-cell large granular lymphocyte leukemia. Some clones in this sample may be carry-over from other donors' samples.

The chain is built from TRBV30 and TRBJ1-1; TRBD1 matches 8 bases. V lost 3 bases and J lost 4; bases outside the gene matches: 7. The CDR3 totals 14 residues. Germline loops: CDR1 GTSNPN, CDR2 SVGIG (reference sequence). The CDR3 nucleotides are TGTGCCTGGAGCGCCTCGGACAGGGCCACTGAAGCTTTCTTT. Its protein is CAWSASDRATEAFF.

The chain employs TRBV5-4 and TRBJ1-2; D is unclear. This CDR3 has 13 residues. The germline gives CDR1 SGHNT, CDR2 YYREEE (reference sequence). Trimming pared 3 bases from V and 4 bases from J, leaving 10 bases between. The CDR3: CASSSQDGYGYTF. DNA for the CDR3: TGTGCCAGCAGCTCCCAAGACGGCTATGGCTACACCTTC.

V gene TRBV5-1 combines with J gene TRBJ2-7; D uncertain. The germline V gene encodes CDR1 SGHRS and CDR2 YFSETQ. V was shortened by 0 bases and J by 2 bases, with 9 bases between the two germline ends. This CDR3 spans 14 amino acids. CDR3 bases: TGCGCCAGCAGCTTGGAGCGAGTCGCCTACGAGCAGTACTTC. Translating gives CASSLERVAYEQYF. The variable domain in full, with the rest retrieved from reference TRBV5-1 and TRBJ2-7, is KAGVTQTPRYLIKTRGQQVTLSCSPISGHRSVSWYQQTPGQGLQFLFEYFSETQRNKGNFPGRFSGRQFSNSRSEMNVSTLELGDSALYLCASSLERVAYEQYFGPGTRLTVT.

This rearrangement joins TRBV13 to TRBJ1-2, with 7 bases identical to TRBD1. CDR1 PRHDT and CDR2 FYEKMQ come from the germline V gene (reference sequence). V lost 4 bases and J lost 4; bases outside the gene matches: 9. The CDR3 covers 15 residues. The CDR3 DNA is TGTGCCAGCAGCTCCCCCCAGGGGGTAGTCTATGGCTACACCTTC. Its translation: CASSSPQGVVYGYTF. The entire variable domain, with the rest obtained from reference TRBV13 and TRBJ1-2, is as follows: AAGVIQSPRHLIKEKRETATLKCYPIPRHDTVYWYQQGPGQDPQFLISFYEKMQSDKGSIPDRFSAQQFSDYHSELNMSSLELGDSALYFCASSSPQGVVYGYTFGSGTRLTVV.

The genes are TRBV30 and TRBJ2-7; 10 nucleotides align to TRBD1. The CDR3 covers 15 residues. The junction had 7 bases not matched to a gene; V was cut back by 1 base and J by 4 bases. CDR1 GTSNPN and CDR2 SVGIG come from the germline V gene (reference sequence). This CDR3 is CAWSAPTGGWYEQYF. CDR3 nucleotide sequence: TGTGCCTGGAGTGCACCGACAGGGGGCTGGTACGAGCAGTACTTC.

This clone was counted once. The chain joins TRBV6-5 to TRBJ2-7; 7 bases fit TRBD2. The CDR3 has 15 residues. CDR1 and CDR2 from the germline V gene are MNHEY and SVGAGI. Germline trimming cut 3 bases from V and 1 base from J; bases unmatched to any gene: 6. The CDR3 here is CASSYGGEGSYEQYF. The CDR3 DNA is TGTGCCAGCAGTTATGGGGGGGAAGGTTCCTACGAGCAGTACTTC.

This clone has more than one count but fewer than ten. The chain joins TRBV10-3 to TRBJ2-7; maybe TRBD2 (6 bases). The CDR3 is 14 residues long. V shed 6 bases and J shed 1 base, with 13 bases lying between them. CDR1 ENHRY and CDR2 SYGVKD come from the germline V gene. The CDR3 loop is CAIRLGLNSYEQYF. CDR3 coding DNA: TGTGCCATCAGACTGGGACTGAATTCCTACGAGCAGTACTTC.

The chain combines TRBV5-4 with TRBJ1-1; TRBD1 matches 9 bases. The CDR3 is made up of 17 amino acids. V was clipped by 3 bases and J by 4 bases; unmatched bases: 13. The germline gives CDR1 SGHNT, CDR2 YYREEE (reference sequence). The CDR3 loop is CASSSDPGQGIITEAFF. For the CDR3, the DNA is TGTGCCAGCAGCTCGGATCCCGGACAGGGGATAATCACTGAAGCTTTCTTT.

The chain carries TRBV6-6 and TRBJ1-5; D is unclear. The germline CDR1 and CDR2 sequences are MNHNY and SVGAGI (reference sequence). The CDR3 spans 14 residues. Trimming took off 8 bases at V and 1 base at J, with 12 bases between the two ends. In DNA, the CDR3 is TGTGCCAGCCTTGGGGATCTGAGCAATCAGCCCCAGCATTTT. It yields the protein CASLGDLSNQPQHF.